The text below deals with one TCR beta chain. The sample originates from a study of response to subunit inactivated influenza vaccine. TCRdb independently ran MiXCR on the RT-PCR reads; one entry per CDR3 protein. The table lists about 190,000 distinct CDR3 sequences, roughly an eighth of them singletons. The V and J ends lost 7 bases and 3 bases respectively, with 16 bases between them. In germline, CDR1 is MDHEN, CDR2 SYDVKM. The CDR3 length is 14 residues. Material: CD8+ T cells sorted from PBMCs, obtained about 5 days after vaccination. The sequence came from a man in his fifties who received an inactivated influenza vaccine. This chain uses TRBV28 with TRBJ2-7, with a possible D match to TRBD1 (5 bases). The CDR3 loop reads CASKTATDFYEQYF. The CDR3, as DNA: TGTGCCAGCAAGACGGCGACAGATTTCTACGAGCAGTACTTC.